What follows are 17 T cell receptor beta chains derived from one specimen sequenced in a study of tumor and adjacent non-tumor tissue in lung cancer (dated by TCRdb to the late 2010s). Library method: multiplex PCR. These reads were obtained on an Illumina HiSeq 2500. Following protocols modified from ARM-PCR, the researchers constructed TCRbeta libraries through three rounds of nested PCR with primers (Table S4). The public reads were run again by TCRdb, first through fastp at Q25 and then through MiXCR, and only productive beta chains were kept. Duplicate CDR3 protein sequences are folded into a single record with the most common DNA and genes. This sample lists 90,000 to 110,000 distinct CDR3 sequences; 62% were detected once. Clones ranked in the top ten supply around 19% of the sample. RNA was extracted from bulk unsorted tissue and checked for quality with a NanoDrop ND-1000 and an Agilent 2100. Normal lung samples were distant non-tumor tissue taken more than 3 cm from the tumor edge.

Material: distant non-tumor lung tissue. These receptors originate from a man aged 55 to 70 with non-small cell lung cancer.

Turning to this clonotype: One junction end does not reproduce the germline sequence, and a read error may be involved. The chain has TRBV12-3 or TRBV12-4 and TRBJ2-2; D may be TRBD2 (6 bases). This CDR3 is 13 amino acids long. Written as DNA, the CDR3 is TGTGCCAGCAGTTTGTGGCGACGCGGGGAGTTGTATTTT. Its protein is CASSLWRRGELYF.

Comment on this clonotype: One end of the junction varies from germline; a read error may be responsible. This chain links TRBV12-3 or TRBV12-4 with TRBJ1-2; D unresolved. The CDR3 covers 13 residues. CDR3 nucleotide sequence: TGTGACAGCAGTGCCCACTTAACCTATGGCTACACCTTC. Translating gives CDSSAHLTYGYTF.

Turning to this clonotype: The CDR3 carries no conserved terminal phenylalanine or tryptophan, so it likely arises from a read error. This chain joins TRBV6-1 and TRBJ2-3; D might be TRBD2 (6 bases). The CDR3 consists of 13 residues. Germline CDR1 MNHNS, CDR2 SASEGT. CDR3 in amino acids: CASNIVRGDTQYY. In DNA form, the CDR3 reads TGTGCCAGCAATATTGTCCGCGGGGATACACAGTATTAT.

About this clonotype: Germline is not matched at one junction end, which may reflect a read error. V usage is TRBV11-1 and J usage is TRBJ2-7; either TRBD1 or TRBD2 may supply D (6 bases each). The CDR3 is 15 amino acids. Germline-derived CDR1 and CDR2 are SGHAT and FQDESV (reference sequence). CDR3 region: CASSTAGRGRYEQYF. The CDR3 region has the DNA TGTGCCAGCAGCACCGCGGGACGGGGGCGTTACGAACAGTATTTC.

Concerning this clonotype itself: This may be a read error: a much more frequent sequence differs by one nucleotide. J is TRBJ2-7 and V is TRBV19; D is possibly TRBD2 (7 bases). V was trimmed by 5 bases and J by 5 bases, leaving 22 bases between them. This CDR3 is built from 16 residues. Germline V gives CDR1 LNHDA, CDR2 SQIVND (reference sequence). CDR3 sequence (DNA): TGTGCCAGTAGTCTTCAAGGACGGGGGGCGATGAACGAGCAGTACTTC. Translating gives CASSLQGRGAMNEQYF.

The V gene is TRBV20-1, the J gene TRBJ1-5, with D unresolved. Germline V gene sequence: CDR1 DFQATT, CDR2 SNEGSKA (reference sequence). Trimming shortened V by 7 bases and J by 1 base, and 14 bases separated the two germline ends. The CDR3 is 14 residues long. CDR3 loop: CSVTEFGSNQPQHF. The CDR3 DNA reads TGCAGTGTAACTGAGTTTGGAAGCAATCAGCCCCAGCATTTT.

The table lists this clonotype with a count of one. The CDR3 does not end in the conserved phenylalanine or tryptophan, so this is likely a read error. The chain recombines TRBV12-3 or TRBV12-4 with TRBJ1-1; D remains unclear. The CDR3 is made up of 12 amino acids. CDR3 sequence: CASSRRNTEAFL. The CDR3 DNA reads TGTGCTAGTAGTAGGAGGAACACTGAAGCTTTCTTA.

Comments on this clonotype: One end of the junction fails to match germline, which may point to a read error. V is TRBV12-3 or TRBV12-4 and J is TRBJ1-1; D is unresolved. CDR3 length: 17 amino acids. As DNA, the CDR3 is TGTGCCAGCAGTTTCGCGGGTCTGTCTCTGGTGGGAACTGAAGCCTTCTTT. Protein sequence: CASSFAGLSLVGTEAFF.

The table lists this clonotype with a count of one. This chain connects TRBV5-1 to TRBJ2-7; D is undetermined. Germline lookup yields CDR1 SGHRS and CDR2 YFSETQ. This CDR3 spans 13 amino acids. V lost 3 bases to trimming and J lost 3 bases, with 10 bases between them. CDR3 sequence reads: CASSSRPSYEQYF. CDR3 nucleotide sequence: TGCGCCAGCAGCTCAAGGCCAAGCTACGAGCAGTACTTC.

Only a few counts were recorded for this clonotype. A read error may produce the germline difference seen at one junction end. CDR3 in amino acids: CASSPKGQGIVGANILTF. In DNA form, the CDR3 reads TGTGCCAGCAGCCCCAAGGGGCAGGGGATAGTTGGGGCCAACATCCTGACTTTC. The gene calls are TRBV11-3 and TRBJ2-6; D might be TRBD1 (6 bases). The CDR3 has 18 residues. Germline CDR1 and CDR2: SGHNT and YENEEA. Looking up the rest from reference TRBV11-3 and TRBJ2-6 gives the full variable domain: EAGVVQSPRYKIIEKKQPVAFWCNPISGHNTLYWYLQNLGQGPELLIRYENEEAVDDSQLPKDRFSAERLKGVDSTLKIQPAELGDSAVYLCASSPKGQGIVGANILTFGAGSRLTVL.

As concerns this clonotype: This clone may be a read error of a much larger clone one base away. V usage is TRBV20-1 and J usage is TRBJ1-1; D gene uncertain. This CDR3 has 13 amino acids. Trimming pared 3 bases from V and 5 bases from J, leaving 13 bases between. The germline V gene encodes CDR1 DFQATT and CDR2 SNEGSKA (reference sequence). For the CDR3, the DNA is TGCAGTGCTAGCCGGGTGGAGAGAACTGAAGCTTTCTTT. Translation: CSASRVERTEAFF.

This clonotype was seen once. The junction and the germline gene differ at one end; a read error may be behind it. The chain couples TRBV28 to TRBJ2-7; D may be TRBD2 (5 bases). Germline-derived CDR1 and CDR2 are MDHEN and SYDVKM. The CDR3 extends over 14 amino acids. CDR3 coding DNA: TGTGCCAGCAAAACCAGCGGTAGCTCCAACGAGCAGTGCTTC. Translating gives CASKTSGSSNEQCF.

Regarding this clonotype: A clone one base away is much larger, so this may be a read error. The genes are TRBV11-2 and TRBJ2-3; no clear D gene. There are 16 residues in the CDR3. Looked up from germline, CDR1 is SGHAT and CDR2 is FQNNGV. The CDR3 DNA is TGTGCCAGCAGCTACCCTCCGGGTCGAAGCACATATACGCAGTATTTT. Protein: CASSYPPGRSTYTQYF.

In regard to this clonotype: This is likely a read error, given that the CDR3 carries no conserved phenylalanine or tryptophan at its end. CDR3 sequence reads: CASSQRTNEQFI. The DNA of the CDR3 is TGTGCCAGCAGCCAGAGAACGAACGAGCAGTTCATC. The genes are TRBV5-4 and TRBJ2-1; D not certain. The CDR3 is 12 residues long. Between the trimmed V and J ends, which lost 4 bases and 10 bases, there was a span of 12 bases. Germline V gene sequence: CDR1 SGHNT, CDR2 YYREEE (reference sequence).

This clonotype was detected a few times. Given a much more abundant clone one base away, this may be a read error. The V and J genes are TRBV6-1 and TRBJ1-1; possible D gene TRBD1, 5 bases. From germline, CDR1 is MNHNS and CDR2 SASEGT. CDR3 length: 13 residues. The CDR3 loop reads CTSTMGGWAEAFF. CDR3 DNA sequence: TGTACCAGCACCATGGGGGGTTGGGCTGAAGCTTTCTTT.

Details on this clonotype: At one end, the junction sequence differs from germline, possibly due to a read error. V usage is TRBV12-3 or TRBV12-4 and J usage is TRBJ1-2, with D hard to call. The CDR3 is 13 residues long. CDR3 protein: CDSTSSTGYDYTF. The CDR3 nucleotides read TGTGACAGCACCTCTTCGACGGGGTATGACTACACCTTC.

This clonotype was picked up many times. The CDR3 DNA follows: TGCGCCAGCAGTAAGGGTCTGGGAGCGGTCAATGAGCAGTTCTTC. The encoded protein is CASSKGLGAVNEQFF. The chain is built from TRBV4-3 and TRBJ2-1, with a possible D match to TRBD2 (5 bases). Trimming shortened V by 6 bases and J by 6 bases, and 18 bases separated the two germline ends. Germline V gene sequence: CDR1 LGHNA, CDR2 YSLEER. CDR3 length: 15 amino acids.